The 22 T cell receptor beta chains in this list originate from one sample, sequenced in a study of blood T cell dynamics during melanoma immunotherapy. Here immunoSEQ multiplex PCR was the method, and the copy in TCRdb shows in-frame clones only, minus some. Among 25,000 to 35,000 clones, over 70% were seen once, and the ten largest hold about 9.4%. Documented time point: week 3, after first cycle of checkpoint inhibitor. The specimen comprised blood, sampled from a patient treated with checkpoint blockade. Receptors were obtained from a human donor with melanoma.

The chain joins TRBV29-1 to TRBJ2-2; TRBD1 matches 9 bases. This CDR3 has 14 residues. V was pared by 7 bases and J by 0 bases, with 3 bases of the junction left unmatched. The germline CDR1 and CDR2 sequences are SQVTM and ANQGSEA. CDR3 sequence: CSARDRANTGELFF. The CDR3 nucleotides read TGCAGCGCTCGGGACAGGGCGAACACCGGGGAGCTGTTTTTT.

V gene TRBV4-2 combines with J gene TRBJ1-1, with a weak D call TRBD1 (6 bases). The CDR3 consists of 17 residues. Deletions cut 0 bases from V and 3 bases from J, with 17 bases between. The V gene's germline CDR1 is LGHNA and CDR2 YNFKEQ. The CDR3 DNA is TGTGCCAGCAGCCAAGATGGTGGGGGCTTTACGGACACTGAAGCTTTCTTT. Translation gives CASSQDGGGFTDTEAFF.

V is TRBV4-1 and J is TRBJ1-4; D is ambiguous. V was pared by 4 bases and J by 4 bases, with 19 bases between. Germline V gene sequence: CDR1 MGHRA, CDR2 YSYEKL. This CDR3 contains 17 residues. CDR3 in DNA: TGCGCCAGCAGCCCGCCACCTGCTGCGGGCCGTAATGAAAAACTGTTTTTT. This gives the protein CASSPPPAAGRNEKLFF.

In this sample, this clone turned up a few times. The chain couples TRBV2 to TRBJ1-3; tentatively, D is TRBD1 (5 bases). The germline CDR1 and CDR2 sequences are SNHLY and FYNNEI. The CDR3 has 15 amino acids. Trimming stripped 3 bases from V and 0 bases from J, with 9 bases between. The CDR3 DNA reads as TGTGCCAGCAGTGATCAGGGATTCTCTGGAAACACCATATATTTT. Translation gives CASSDQGFSGNTIYF. Looking up the rest from reference TRBV2 and TRBJ1-3 gives the full variable domain: EPEVTQTPSHQVTQMGQEVILRCVPISNHLYFYWYRQILGQKVEFLVSFYNNEISEKSEIFDDQFSVERPDGSNFTLKIRSTKLEDSAMYFCASSDQGFSGNTIYFGEGSWLTVV.

V is TRBV28 and J is TRBJ2-3; D unresolved. Trimming shortened V by 2 bases and J by 6 bases, and 12 bases separated the two germline ends. From germline, CDR1 is MDHEN and CDR2 SYDVKM. The CDR3 is 14 amino acids. CDR3 in amino acids: CASSLVPAYDTQYF. The DNA for the CDR3 is TGTGCCAGCAGTTTAGTTCCGGCCTATGATACGCAGTATTTT.

The CDR3 DNA reads TGTGCCAGCGGTATAGGGGTAAGAAGCACTGAAGCTTTCTTT. This gives the protein CASGIGVRSTEAFF. The chain carries TRBV27 and TRBJ1-1; possibly TRBD1 for D (5 bases). Germline CDR1 reads MNHEY; CDR2 reads SMNVEV (reference sequence). The CDR3 is made up of 14 amino acids. V was pared by 8 bases and J by 4 bases, with 17 bases between.

In this sample, this clone is medium-sized. The chain couples TRBV19 to TRBJ1-3; no clear D gene. The germline gives CDR1 LNHDA, CDR2 SQIVND (reference sequence). The CDR3 is made up of 15 amino acids. V shed 6 bases and J shed 0 bases, with 12 bases lying between them. The CDR3 DNA reads TGTGCCAGTAGCCTCTCAGTCTTCTCTGGAAACACCATATATTTT. Translation gives CASSLSVFSGNTIYF.

V usage is TRBV29-1 and J usage is TRBJ2-5; D not resolved. V was trimmed by 8 bases and J by 7 bases, leaving 17 bases between them. CDR3 length: 12 residues. CDR1 SQVTM and CDR2 ANQGSEA come from the germline V gene. CDR3 nucleotide sequence: TGCAGCATTGCCCCCCTTGACGGGACCCAGTACTTC. Translating gives CSIAPLDGTQYF.

There are a few counts of this clone. The J gene is TRBJ1-1, the V gene TRBV23-1, with a weak D call TRBD1 (6 bases). TRBV23-1 is known as an ORF, though its function is uncertain. Deletions cut 5 bases from V and 4 bases from J, with 14 bases between. This CDR3 region has 14 residues. The CDR3 DNA is TGCGCCAGCAGTAGTCAGGGGCCGGGCACTGAAGCTTTCTTT. Translating it yields CASSSQGPGTEAFF.

There are a few counts of this clone. The chain employs TRBV25-1 and TRBJ1-1; D is perhaps TRBD1 (5 bases). Germline lookup yields CDR1 MGHDK and CDR2 SYGVNS. The CDR3 covers 13 residues. V was pared by 9 bases and J by 7 bases, with 18 bases between. The CDR3 sequence is CASCRGGYSEAFF. DNA for the CDR3: TGTGCCAGTTGCCGTGGGGGGTATAGTGAAGCTTTCTTT.

This chain links TRBV19 with TRBJ1-1; TRBD1 might be the D (6 bases). The V gene lost 4 bases and the J gene lost 10 bases, with 31 bases spanning the gap. Germline V lookup: CDR1 LNHDA, CDR2 SQIVND (reference sequence). The CDR3 totals 18 residues. The CDR3 region is CASSTHSVNWDTPGGAFF. The CDR3 DNA reads TGTGCCAGTAGTACCCACTCCGTCAACTGGGACACACCCGGCGGAGCTTTCTTT.

V usage is TRBV28 and J usage is TRBJ2-7; no clear D. Germline CDR1 reads MDHEN; CDR2 reads SYDVKM. Deletions cut 3 bases from V and 7 bases from J, with 19 bases between. The length of the CDR3 is 15 residues. The CDR3 DNA is TGTGCCAGCAGTTTTGTCGCAGGAAGCCTACGAGAGCAGTACTTC. This codes for CASSFVAGSLREQYF.

The V and J genes are TRBV6-1 and TRBJ2-2, with TRBD2 as a possible D gene (6 bases). This CDR3 is built from 14 residues. Looked up from germline, CDR1 is MNHNS and CDR2 is SASEGT. V was cut by 6 bases and J by 1 base, with 9 bases left in between. The CDR3: CASRRDGNTGELFF. DNA for the CDR3: TGTGCCAGCAGGCGGGACGGGAACACCGGGGAGCTGTTTTTT.

The chain carries TRBV10-3 and TRBJ2-4; D may be TRBD1 or TRBD2 (5 bases each). The CDR3 runs to 19 residues. Trimming took 1 base from V and 0 from J, leaving 19 bases between them. Germline CDR1 ENHRY, CDR2 SYGVKD. In DNA, the CDR3 is TGTGCCATCAGTGAGTACCCCGGGACGGGGACCTTAGCCAAAAACATTCAGTACTTC. Its protein is CAISEYPGTGTLAKNIQYF.

This chain connects TRBV7-9 to TRBJ2-1; a possible D gene is TRBD1 (5 bases). The germline CDR1 and CDR2 sequences are SEHNR and FQNEAQ (reference sequence). CDR3 length: 16 amino acids. V lost 3 bases, J lost 7 bases, and 19 bases lay in between. In DNA, the CDR3 is TGTGCCAGCAGCTTGCCCGGGCAGGGTGCATTAAATGAGCAGTTCTTC. Translation gives CASSLPGQGALNEQFF.

The rearrangement uses TRBV5-1 and TRBJ2-2; D gene unclear. The ends were cut back, 3 bases at V and 1 base at J, with 7 bases in the middle. Germline assignment: CDR1 SGHRS and CDR2 YFSETQ. The CDR3 runs 14 residues. This CDR3 is CASSSLLNTGELFF. CDR3 DNA: TGCGCCAGCAGCTCTCTACTGAACACCGGGGAGCTGTTTTTT. Complete variable domain (other parts from reference TRBV5-1 and TRBJ2-2): KAGVTQTPRYLIKTRGQQVTLSCSPISGHRSVSWYQQTPGQGLQFLFEYFSETQRNKGNFPGRFSGRQFSNSRSEMNVSTLELGDSALYLCASSSLLNTGELFFGEGSRLTVL.

This clone was seen just once. CDR3 amino acids: CASRSGQGGGDTQYF. In DNA, the CDR3 is TGTGCCAGCAGGTCTGGACAGGGAGGGGGAGATACGCAGTATTTT. The chain carries TRBV7-9 and TRBJ2-3, with D perhaps TRBD1 (8 bases). Trimming pared 6 bases from V and 5 bases from J, leaving 18 bases between. Per the germline V gene, CDR1 is SEHNR and CDR2 is FQNEAQ (reference sequence). The CDR3 has 15 residues. The full variable domain, its missing parts supplied by reference TRBV7-9 and TRBJ2-3, is DTGVSQNPRHKITKRGQNVTFRCDPISEHNRLYWYRQTLGQGPEFLTYFQNEAQLEKSRLLSDRFSAERPKGSFSTLEIQRTEQGDSAMYLCASRSGQGGGDTQYFGPGTRLTVL.

This chain links TRBV27 with TRBJ2-7; 9 nucleotides match TRBD1. CDR1 and CDR2 from the germline V gene are MNHEY and SMNVEV (reference sequence). The CDR3 extends over 16 amino acids. V lost 0 bases, J lost 3 bases, and 6 bases stayed unmatched. The CDR3 nucleotides read TGTGCCAGCAGTTTATCAGGACAGGGGAGAGGCTACGAGCAGTACTTC. Its protein is CASSLSGQGRGYEQYF.

The V call is TRBV7-6, the J call TRBJ1-4; D gene uncertain. CDR3 size: 15 residues. Between the trimmed V and J ends, which lost 4 bases and 0 bases, there was a span of 9 bases. CDR1 is SGHVS and CDR2 is FNYEAQ in the germline V gene. CDR3 region: CASSYLAATNEKLFF. The CDR3 nucleotides read TGTGCCAGCAGCTATCTGGCCGCAACTAATGAAAAACTGTTTTTT.

V is TRBV6-6 and J is TRBJ1-2; 7 nucleotides align to TRBD1. The CDR3 consists of 13 residues. The V gene end was trimmed by 2 bases and the J gene end by 6 bases; junction bases not matched to a gene: 3. Germline V CDR1 and CDR2: MNHNY, SVGAGI (reference sequence). This chain's CDR3 is CASSYEGANGYTF. The CDR3 DNA is TGTGCCAGCAGTTACGAGGGGGCTAATGGCTACACCTTC.

V is TRBV28 and J is TRBJ1-1; D is possibly TRBD1 (5 bases). Trimming cost V 7 bases and J 0 bases, with 12 bases left between them. Germline values: CDR1 MDHEN, CDR2 SYDVKM. The CDR3 has 14 amino acids. The CDR3 bases are TGTGCCAGCACCACGAGGGGTATGAACACTGAAGCTTTCTTT. Translation: CASTTRGMNTEAFF.

The chain uses TRBV2 and TRBJ2-7, with TRBD1 matching over 9 bases. Trimming removed 4 bases from V and 5 bases from J; junction bases left unmatched: 3. CDR3 length: 13 residues. Per the germline V gene, CDR1 is SNHLY and CDR2 is FYNNEI. The CDR3: CASSVQGADEQYF. Here the CDR3 DNA reads TGTGCCAGCAGTGTACAGGGGGCAGACGAGCAGTACTTC.